This TCR beta chain was documented in a study of shared clonotypes between healthy human individuals. Across the whole study: Donor ages ranged 18 to 49 years: a couple of women, a few men. CD8 memory received one plate per donor, CD8 naive two, CD4 memory three and CD4 naive three.

This clone was counted at least ten times. Donors comprised healthy HIV-negative adults lacking recent acute infections or vaccinations. Samples underwent the assay at deep level. Assay: immunoSEQ multiplex PCR; the TCRdb copy retains only in-frame clones and omits some. The data show roughly 300,000 clones, over 70% seen once. The sequencing sample was made of memory CD4+ T cells sorted from blood. Subset noted: CD45RA-negative fraction. The receptor was isolated from a man in his thirties or forties in good health.

The DNA for the CDR3 is TGCGCCAGCGGGAAAGGCGGGAGTATCGAGACCCAGTACTTC. Its translation is CASGKGGSIETQYF. V is TRBV10-2 and J is TRBJ2-5; 7 bases line up with TRBD2. The V and J ends lost 8 bases and 5 bases, in that order; junction bases with no gene match: 11. Per germline, CDR1 WSHSY and CDR2 SAAADI. The length of the CDR3 is 14 residues.